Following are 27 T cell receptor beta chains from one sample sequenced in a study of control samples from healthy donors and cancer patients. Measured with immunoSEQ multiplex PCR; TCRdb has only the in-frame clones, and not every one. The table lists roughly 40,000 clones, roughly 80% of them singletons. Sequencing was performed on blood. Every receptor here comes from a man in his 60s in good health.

CDR3 DNA sequence: TGCAGCGCGGACAGGGAGACCGGGGAGCTGTTTTTT. This gives the protein CSADRETGELFF. This chain links TRBV29-1 with TRBJ2-2; 8 bases map to TRBD1. The CDR3 loop spans 12 amino acids. Germline V gene sequence: CDR1 SQVTM, CDR2 ANQGSEA. Trimming removed 7 bases from V and 5 bases from J; junction bases left unmatched: 3.

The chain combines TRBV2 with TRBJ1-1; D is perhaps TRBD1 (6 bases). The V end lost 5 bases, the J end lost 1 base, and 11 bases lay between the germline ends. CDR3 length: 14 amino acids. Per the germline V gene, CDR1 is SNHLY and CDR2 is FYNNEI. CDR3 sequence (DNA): TGTGCCAGCAGTTTATTGGGACAGAACACTGAAGCTTTCTTT. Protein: CASSLLGQNTEAFF.

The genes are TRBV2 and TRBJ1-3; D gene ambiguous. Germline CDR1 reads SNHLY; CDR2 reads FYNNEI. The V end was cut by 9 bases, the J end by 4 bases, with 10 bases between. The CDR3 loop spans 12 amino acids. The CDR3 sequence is CARSSIGNTIYF. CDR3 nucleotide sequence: TGTGCCAGGAGCTCGATCGGAAACACCATATATTTT.

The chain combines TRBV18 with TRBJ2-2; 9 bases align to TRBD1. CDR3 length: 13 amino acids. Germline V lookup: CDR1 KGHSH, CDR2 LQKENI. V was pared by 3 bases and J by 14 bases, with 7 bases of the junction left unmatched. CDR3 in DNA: TGTGCCAGCTCACCGAGCCGGGACAGGGCCCTGTTTTTT. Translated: CASSPSRDRALFF.

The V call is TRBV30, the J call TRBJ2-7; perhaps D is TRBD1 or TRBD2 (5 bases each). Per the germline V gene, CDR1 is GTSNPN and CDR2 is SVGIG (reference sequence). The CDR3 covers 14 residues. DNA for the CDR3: TGTGCACTAAAGTGGGGGTTCTGGACCTACGAGCAGTACTTC. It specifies CALKWGFWTYEQYF. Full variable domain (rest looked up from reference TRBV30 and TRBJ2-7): SQTIHQWPATLVQPVGSPLSLECTVEGTSNPNLYWYRQAAGRGLQLLFYSVGIGQISSEVPQNLSASRPQDRQFILSSKKLLLSDSGFYLCALKWGFWTYEQYFGPGTRLTVT.

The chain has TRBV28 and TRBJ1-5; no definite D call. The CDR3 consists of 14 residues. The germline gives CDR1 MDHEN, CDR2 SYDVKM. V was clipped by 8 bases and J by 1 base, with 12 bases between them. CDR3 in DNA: TGTGCCAGCGGAGGTGCCCGAAGCAATCAGCCCCAGCATTTT. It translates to CASGGARSNQPQHF.

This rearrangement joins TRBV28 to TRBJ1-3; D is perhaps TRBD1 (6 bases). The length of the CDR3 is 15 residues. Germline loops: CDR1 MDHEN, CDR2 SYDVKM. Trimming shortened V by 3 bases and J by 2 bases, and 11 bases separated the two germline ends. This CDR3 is CASSFGGEAGNTIYF. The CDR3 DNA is TGTGCCAGCAGTTTCGGGGGCGAGGCTGGAAACACCATATATTTT.

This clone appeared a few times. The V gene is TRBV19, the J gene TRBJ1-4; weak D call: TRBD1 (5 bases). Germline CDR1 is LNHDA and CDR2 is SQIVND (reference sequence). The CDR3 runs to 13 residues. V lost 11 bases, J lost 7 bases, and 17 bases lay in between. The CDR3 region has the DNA TGTGCCGTCCAGGGAAATTTAGGTGAAAAACTGTTTTTT. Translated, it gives CAVQGNLGEKLFF.

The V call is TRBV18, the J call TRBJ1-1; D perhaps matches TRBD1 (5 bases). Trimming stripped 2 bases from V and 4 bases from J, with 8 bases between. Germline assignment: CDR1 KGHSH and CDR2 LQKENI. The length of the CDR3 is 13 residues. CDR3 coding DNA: TGTGCCAGCTCACCAGGGGGATCCACTGAAGCTTTCTTT. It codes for CASSPGGSTEAFF.

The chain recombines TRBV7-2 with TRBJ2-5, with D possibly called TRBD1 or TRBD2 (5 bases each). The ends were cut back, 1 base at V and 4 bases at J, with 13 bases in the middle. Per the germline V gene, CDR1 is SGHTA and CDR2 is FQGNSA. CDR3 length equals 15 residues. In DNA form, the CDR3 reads TGTGCCAGCAGCTTAGGTGGGGCGAGGGGAGAGACCCAGTACTTC. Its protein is CASSLGGARGETQYF.

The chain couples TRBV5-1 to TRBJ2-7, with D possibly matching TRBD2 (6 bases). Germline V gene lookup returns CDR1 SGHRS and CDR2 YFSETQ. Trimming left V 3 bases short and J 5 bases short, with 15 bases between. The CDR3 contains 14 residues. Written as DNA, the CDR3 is TGCGCCAGCAGCTCGGCCCCGGGCGGGAACGAGCAGTACTTC. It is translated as CASSSAPGGNEQYF.

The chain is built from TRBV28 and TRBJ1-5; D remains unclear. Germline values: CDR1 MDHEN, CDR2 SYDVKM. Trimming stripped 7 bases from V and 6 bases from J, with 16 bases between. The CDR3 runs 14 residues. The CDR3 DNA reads TGTGCCAGCAATCCGCATGGGGAGGGTCAGCCCCAGCATTTT. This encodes CASNPHGEGQPQHF.

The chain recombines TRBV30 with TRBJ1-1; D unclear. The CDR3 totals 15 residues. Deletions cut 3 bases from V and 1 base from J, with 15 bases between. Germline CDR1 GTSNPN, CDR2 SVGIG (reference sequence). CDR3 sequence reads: CAWRPRPGRNTEAFF. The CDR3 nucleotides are TGTGCCTGGAGGCCTCGTCCGGGCCGGAACACTGAAGCTTTCTTT.

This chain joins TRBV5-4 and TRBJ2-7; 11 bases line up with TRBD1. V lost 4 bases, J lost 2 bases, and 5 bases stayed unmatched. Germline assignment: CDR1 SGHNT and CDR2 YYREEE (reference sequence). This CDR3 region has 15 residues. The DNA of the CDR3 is TGTGCCAGCAGCCCTGGACAGGGGGCTACCTACGAGCAGTACTTC. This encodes CASSPGQGATYEQYF.

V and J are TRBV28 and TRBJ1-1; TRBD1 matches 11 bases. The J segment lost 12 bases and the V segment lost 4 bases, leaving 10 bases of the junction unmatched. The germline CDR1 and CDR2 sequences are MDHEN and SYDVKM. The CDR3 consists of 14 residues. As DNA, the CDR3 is TGTGCCAGCAGTTCTCGGACAGGGGGCCTGGCGACTTTCTTT. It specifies CASSSRTGGLATFF.

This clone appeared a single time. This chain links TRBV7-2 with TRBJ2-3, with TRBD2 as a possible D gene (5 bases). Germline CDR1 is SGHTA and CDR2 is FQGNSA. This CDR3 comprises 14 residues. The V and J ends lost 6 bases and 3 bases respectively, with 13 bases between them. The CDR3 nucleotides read TGTGCCAGCAGGGAGAGGGTAACGACAGATACGCAGTATTTT. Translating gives CASRERVTTDTQYF.

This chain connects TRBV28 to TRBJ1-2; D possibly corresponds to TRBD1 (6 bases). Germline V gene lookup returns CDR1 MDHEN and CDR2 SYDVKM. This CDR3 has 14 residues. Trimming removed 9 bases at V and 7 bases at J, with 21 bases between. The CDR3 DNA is TGTGCCAGTTGCCTTAGGGGGGGCTGGGGTGGCTACACCTTC. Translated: CASCLRGGWGGYTF.

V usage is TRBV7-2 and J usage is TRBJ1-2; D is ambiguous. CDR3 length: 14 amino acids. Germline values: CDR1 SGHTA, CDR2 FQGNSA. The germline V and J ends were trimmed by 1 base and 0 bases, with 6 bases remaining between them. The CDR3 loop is CASSLDTTNYGYTF. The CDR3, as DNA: TGTGCCAGCAGCTTAGACACGACTAACTATGGCTACACCTTC. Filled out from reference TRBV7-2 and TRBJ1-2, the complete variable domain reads GAGVSQSPSNKVTEKGKDVELRCDPISGHTALYWYRQSLGQGLEFLIYFQGNSAPDKSGLPSDRFSAERTGGSVSTLTIQRTQQEDSAVYLCASSLDTTNYGYTFGSGTRLTVV.

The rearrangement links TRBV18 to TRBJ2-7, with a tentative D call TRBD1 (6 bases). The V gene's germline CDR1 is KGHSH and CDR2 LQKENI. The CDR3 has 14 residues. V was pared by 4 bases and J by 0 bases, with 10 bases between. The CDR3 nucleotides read TGTGCCAGCTCACAGGGGGTCCGCTCCTACGAGCAGTACTTC. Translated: CASSQGVRSYEQYF.

The chain's CDR3 is CASSWTLLNYGYTF. DNA of the CDR3: TGTGCCAGCAGCTGGACATTGTTAAACTATGGCTACACCTTC. V usage is TRBV6-2 or TRBV6-3 and J usage is TRBJ1-2; tentatively, D is TRBD1 (5 bases). The CDR3 covers 14 residues. V dropped 6 bases and J dropped 2 bases, with 13 bases sitting between them. Germline CDR1 is MNHEY and CDR2 is SVGEGT.

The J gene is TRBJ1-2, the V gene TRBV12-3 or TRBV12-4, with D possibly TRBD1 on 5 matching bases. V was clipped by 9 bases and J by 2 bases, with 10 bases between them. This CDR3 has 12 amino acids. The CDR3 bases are TGTGCCAGTAGCGGGGCCAACTATGGCTACACCTTC. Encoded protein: CASSGANYGYTF.

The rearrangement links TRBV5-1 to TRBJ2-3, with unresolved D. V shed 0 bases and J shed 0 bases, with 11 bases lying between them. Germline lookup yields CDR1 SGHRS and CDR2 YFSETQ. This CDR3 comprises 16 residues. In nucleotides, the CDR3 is TGCGCCAGCAGCTTGGGGCAGAGCACTAGCACAGATACGCAGTATTTT. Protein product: CASSLGQSTSTDTQYF.

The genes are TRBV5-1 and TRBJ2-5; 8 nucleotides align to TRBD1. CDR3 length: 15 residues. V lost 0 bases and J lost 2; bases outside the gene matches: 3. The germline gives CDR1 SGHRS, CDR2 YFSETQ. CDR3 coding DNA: TGCGCCAGCAGCTTGGGGGGACAGGTTCAAGAGACCCAGTACTTC. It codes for CASSLGGQVQETQYF.

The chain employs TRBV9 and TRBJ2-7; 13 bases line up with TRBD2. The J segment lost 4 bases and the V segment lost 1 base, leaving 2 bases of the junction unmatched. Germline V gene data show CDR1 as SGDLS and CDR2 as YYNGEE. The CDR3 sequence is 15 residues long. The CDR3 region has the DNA TGTGCCAGCAGCGTAACGGGACTAGCGGGGTACGAGCAGTACTTC. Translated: CASSVTGLAGYEQYF. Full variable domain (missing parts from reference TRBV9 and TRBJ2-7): DSGVTQTPKHLITATGQRVTLRCSPRSGDLSVYWYQQSLDQGLQFLIQYYNGEERAKGNILERFSAQQFPDLHSELNLSSLELGDSALYFCASSVTGLAGYEQYFGPGTRLTVT.

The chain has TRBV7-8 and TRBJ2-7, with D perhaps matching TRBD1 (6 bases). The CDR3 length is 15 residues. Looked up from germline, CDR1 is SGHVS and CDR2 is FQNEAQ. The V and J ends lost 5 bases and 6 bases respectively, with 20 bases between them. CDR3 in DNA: TGTGCCAGCAGCCTGCAAGGACAGTCCCAAGGCGAGCAGTACTTC. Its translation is CASSLQGQSQGEQYF.

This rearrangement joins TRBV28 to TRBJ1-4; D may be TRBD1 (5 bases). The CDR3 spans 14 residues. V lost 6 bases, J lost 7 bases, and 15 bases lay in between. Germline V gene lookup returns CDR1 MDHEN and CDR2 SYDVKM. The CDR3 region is CASSSPGLGEKLFF. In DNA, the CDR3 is TGTGCCAGCAGCTCCCCAGGGTTGGGTGAAAAACTGTTTTTT.

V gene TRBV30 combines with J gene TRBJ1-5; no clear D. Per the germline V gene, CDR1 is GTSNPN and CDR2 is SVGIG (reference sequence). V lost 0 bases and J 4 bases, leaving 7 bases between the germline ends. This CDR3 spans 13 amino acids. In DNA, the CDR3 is TGTGCCTGGAGTGTTGGATCAAATCAGCCCCAGCATTTT. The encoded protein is CAWSVGSNQPQHF.